The T cell receptor beta chain under discussion was sequenced for a study of T cell responses to AZD1222 COVID-19 vaccine. On this clone: Its antigen is not identified.

The germline V gene has CDR1 SGHTA and CDR2 FQGNSA. The CDR3 is 15 residues long. Generated by immunoSEQ multiplex PCR, the TCRdb table keeps only in-frame clones and is missing some. This sample has 130,000 to 150,000 clones, with 86% found just once. Broader study findings: Donors were chiefly white British, with a greater number of females, and clonal diversity was perhaps underestimated. No day 14 peak samples; only post-peak repertoires were characterized. The study reported that nearly half of spike-specific TCRs target unmutated variant regions. Only 5 to 7 AZD1222 recipients were seropositive at baseline.

The TCR originated in an adult who received the AZD1222 COVID-19 vaccine. Specimen: peripheral blood, collected 28 days after the second AZD1222 dose. The genes are TRBV7-2 and TRBJ1-5; TRBD1 aligns across 9 bases. The end of the DNA aligns better with TRBJ2-3, so the J call may be wrong. For the CDR3, the DNA is TGTGCCAGCAGCAACGACAGGGGGAGCAATCAGCCCCAGTATTTT. Its protein product is CASSNDRGSNQPQYF.